The next 31 T cell receptor beta chains were all read from a single sample in a study of circulating and synovial CD4+ cells in juvenile arthritis. Generated by immunoSEQ multiplex PCR, the TCRdb table keeps only in-frame clones and is missing some. The sample includes several thousand clones, about four fifths of them seen just once. Sequenced input: CD4+ T cells from synovial fluid. The origin of the receptors is a human donor with juvenile idiopathic arthritis.

The chain is built from TRBV29-1 and TRBJ1-4; unclear D gene. V lost 4 bases, J lost 11 bases, and 11 bases lay in between. Germline V CDR1 and CDR2: SQVTM, ANQGSEA. The CDR3 spans 11 residues. CDR3 nucleotides: TGCAGCGTTGGCTGGGGAGGGAAACTGTTTTTT. Residues: CSVGWGGKLFF.

The chain has TRBV10-3 and TRBJ2-2, with TRBD2 matching 9 bases. The J segment lost 6 bases and the V segment lost 6 bases, leaving 5 bases of the junction unmatched. Germline CDR1 reads ENHRY; CDR2 reads SYGVKD. The CDR3 length is 14 residues. CDR3 sequence reads: CAISGGGAAGELFF. DNA for the CDR3: TGTGCCATCAGCGGCGGGGGGGCCGCCGGGGAGCTGTTTTTT.

V usage is TRBV5-1 and J usage is TRBJ2-3; TRBD1 might be the D (5 bases). The CDR3 runs to 13 residues. Germline CDR1 is SGHRS and CDR2 is YFSETQ. The germline V and J ends were trimmed by 4 bases and 4 bases, with 10 bases remaining between them. In DNA, the CDR3 is TGCGCCAGCAGCGGGGCCCGAGCAGATACGCAGTATTTT. This gives the protein CASSGARADTQYF.

The chain couples TRBV7-9 to TRBJ2-7, with TRBD2 identical over 10 bases. CDR3 length: 14 residues. V trimming: 4 bases; J trimming: 2 bases; junction bases outside the gene matches: 2. The germline V gene has CDR1 SEHNR and CDR2 FQNEAQ (reference sequence). CDR3 sequence: CASSWGTSAYEQYF. The CDR3, as DNA: TGTGCCAGCAGCTGGGGGACTAGCGCCTACGAGCAGTACTTC.

This rearrangement joins TRBV30 to TRBJ2-1; TRBD2 agrees at 10 bases. Germline CDR1 and CDR2: GTSNPN and SVGIG (reference sequence). Trimming took 7 bases from V and 8 from J; bases not matched to a gene: 11. The CDR3 totals 14 residues. CDR3 sequence reads: CASISSGREYEQFF. CDR3 nucleotide sequence: TGTGCCTCCATTTCTAGCGGGAGAGAGTATGAGCAGTTCTTC.

This clone was seen only once. The chain employs TRBV6-6 and TRBJ1-4, with D perhaps TRBD1 (6 bases). The CDR3 contains 14 residues. Germline-derived CDR1 and CDR2 are MNHNY and SVGAGI (reference sequence). V was shortened by 5 bases and J by 6 bases, with 13 bases between the two germline ends. The CDR3, as DNA: TGTGCCAGCAGTGACCGGGACATATATGAAAAACTGTTTTTT. This sequence encodes CASSDRDIYEKLFF.

This chain connects TRBV30 to TRBJ1-2; the D is unclear. CDR3 length: 13 amino acids. V dropped 0 bases and J dropped 0 bases, with 5 bases sitting between them. Germline V CDR1 and CDR2: GTSNPN, SVGIG (reference sequence). CDR3 DNA sequence: TGTGCCTGGAGTGTGGGCGCTAACTATGGCTACACCTTC. Its protein product is CAWSVGANYGYTF.

The DNA of the CDR3 is TGTGCCAGCAGCTGCAACCGCTGGGACAGCCACTACGAGCAGTACTTC. Translating it yields CASSCNRWDSHYEQYF. The chain uses TRBV5-5 and TRBJ2-7; TRBD1 agrees at 7 bases. The CDR3 runs 16 residues. The germline gives CDR1 SGHKS, CDR2 YYEKEE (reference sequence). With 3 bases clipped from V and 3 bases from J, the junction kept 12 bases outside the gene matches.

This clone is large within its sample. Other DNA sequences in this specimen translate into the identical CDR3. The rearrangement uses TRBV19 and TRBJ2-6; D gene uncertain. This CDR3 spans 13 amino acids. V lost 6 bases and J 0 bases, leaving 3 bases between the germline ends. Germline V gene data show CDR1 as LNHDA and CDR2 as SQIVND (reference sequence). The CDR3 nucleotides read TGTGCCAGTAGCGGCTCTGGGGCCAACGTCCTGACTTTC. As protein: CASSGSGANVLTF. Full variable domain (rest looked up from reference TRBV19 and TRBJ2-6): DGGITQSPKYLFRKEGQNVTLSCEQNLNHDAMYWYRQDPGQGLRLIYYSQIVNDFQKGDIAEGYSVSREKKESFPLTVTSAQKNPTAFYLCASSGSGANVLTFGAGSRLTVL.

This rearrangement joins TRBV28 to TRBJ2-7; 9 bases are a match to TRBD2. The CDR3 consists of 15 residues. Germline V gives CDR1 MDHEN, CDR2 SYDVKM. The V segment lost 6 bases and the J segment 4 bases; nucleotides outside the gene matches: 10. CDR3 residues: CASRSDGTSRYEQYF. CDR3 coding DNA: TGTGCCAGCAGGTCCGACGGGACTAGCAGGTACGAGCAGTACTTC.

The chain has TRBV5-4 and TRBJ1-5; a possible D gene is TRBD1 (5 bases). The CDR3 spans 16 residues. The germline V gene has CDR1 SGHNT and CDR2 YYREEE (reference sequence). Between the trimmed V and J ends, which lost 3 bases and 7 bases, there was a span of 20 bases. CDR3 in DNA: TGTGCCAGCAGCTCCGGCCCCGGGGGGGGAACCCAGCCCCAGCATTTT. This sequence encodes CASSSGPGGGTQPQHF.

V and J are TRBV5-1 and TRBJ1-4; tentative D call: TRBD1 (6 bases). V gave up 4 bases and J gave up 7 bases, with 20 bases separating them. This CDR3 region has 16 residues. Germline V CDR1 and CDR2: SGHRS, YFSETQ. The CDR3 loop reads CASSPPLGGQGEKLFF. The CDR3 bases are TGCGCCAGCAGCCCTCCCTTGGGGGGGCAGGGTGAAAAACTGTTTTTT. The full variable domain, in which reference TRBV5-1 and TRBJ1-4 provide the parts outside the CDR3, is KAGVTQTPRYLIKTRGQQVTLSCSPISGHRSVSWYQQTPGQGLQFLFEYFSETQRNKGNFPGRFSGRQFSNSRSEMNVSTLELGDSALYLCASSPPLGGQGEKLFFGSGTQLSVL.

The chain is built from TRBV2 and TRBJ2-2, with TRBD2 matching 9 bases. The V gene end was trimmed by 7 bases and the J gene end by 7 bases; junction bases not matched to a gene: 10. Germline lookup yields CDR1 SNHLY and CDR2 FYNNEI. This CDR3 is 15 amino acids long. CDR3 coding DNA: TGTGCCAGCAACGCGGGAGGGCCGGGAGTCGGGGAGCTGTTTTTT. The encoded protein is CASNAGGPGVGELFF.

This clone was counted between two and nine times. J is TRBJ1-1 and V is TRBV29-1, with D possibly TRBD1 on 5 matching bases. The CDR3 has 15 amino acids. Between the trimmed V and J ends, which lost 3 bases and 3 bases, there was a span of 17 bases. Germline CDR1 and CDR2: SQVTM and ANQGSEA. The CDR3: CSVDFPGLRDTEAFF. In DNA, the CDR3 is TGCAGCGTTGATTTCCCAGGGCTTAGGGACACTGAAGCTTTCTTT. Based on the CDR3 plus reference TRBV29-1 and TRBJ1-1, the full variable domain is SAVISQKPSRDICQRGTSLTIQCQVDSQVTMMFWYRQQPGQSLTLIATANQGSEATYESGFVIDKFPISRPNLTFSTLTVSNMSPEDSSIYLCSVDFPGLRDTEAFFGQGTRLTVV.

This clone was detected only a few times. This chain uses TRBV7-2 with TRBJ1-4; 12 positions agree with TRBD1. The CDR3 is made up of 15 amino acids. V shed 5 bases, J shed 6 bases, and the junction held 4 bases outside the gene matches. Germline V lookup: CDR1 SGHTA, CDR2 FQGNSA. The CDR3 region is CASSQGQGAYEKLFF. As DNA, the CDR3 is TGTGCCAGCAGCCAGGGACAGGGGGCGTATGAAAAACTGTTTTTT.

The chain carries TRBV19 and TRBJ2-7; perhaps TRBD1 as D (6 bases). Germline V CDR1 and CDR2: LNHDA, SQIVND (reference sequence). The CDR3 has 17 residues. V was shortened by 5 bases and J by 4 bases, with 24 bases between the two germline ends. CDR3: CASSPNRQAQGSYEQYF. The CDR3 coding sequence is TGTGCCAGTAGTCCCAACCGACAGGCCCAGGGGTCTTACGAGCAGTACTTC. The entire variable domain, with the rest obtained from reference TRBV19 and TRBJ2-7, is as follows: DGGITQSPKYLFRKEGQNVTLSCEQNLNHDAMYWYRQDPGQGLRLIYYSQIVNDFQKGDIAEGYSVSREKKESFPLTVTSAQKNPTAFYLCASSPNRQAQGSYEQYFGPGTRLTVT.

This clone was picked up one time. The chain uses TRBV14 and TRBJ2-7; no clear D gene. The CDR3 extends over 16 amino acids. V gave up 5 bases and J gave up 6 bases, with 23 bases separating them. Germline CDR1 SGHDN, CDR2 FVKESK. The CDR3, as DNA: TGTGCCAGCAGCTCCACAACCAGATATCCACGCAGCGAGCAGTACTTC. It yields the protein CASSSTTRYPRSEQYF.

J is TRBJ2-2 and V is TRBV10-3, with a weak D call TRBD1 (5 bases). The CDR3 consists of 15 residues. The V gene lost 4 bases and the J gene lost 2 bases, with 11 bases spanning the gap. Germline V CDR1 and CDR2: ENHRY, SYGVKD. CDR3 bases: TGTGCCATCAGTGTCAACAGGAGAAACACCGGGGAGCTGTTTTTT. Residues: CAISVNRRNTGELFF.

Points on this clone: The junction departs from germline at one end; a sequencing error may be responsible. The J gene is TRBJ2-3, the V gene TRBV11-2; 9 bases are a match to TRBD2. The CDR3 consists of 13 residues. The germline V gene has CDR1 SGHAT and CDR2 FQNNGV. The CDR3 coding sequence is TGTGCCAGCAACTTAGCGGGAGAGGATACGCAGTATTTT. Residues: CASNLAGEDTQYF.

In DNA form, the CDR3 reads TGTGCCACCAGCAGAGATCCGACACCACAAGAGACCCAGTACTTC. Its translation is CATSRDPTPQETQYF. The chain uses TRBV15 and TRBJ2-5, with D unclear. Germline V lookup: CDR1 LNHNV, CDR2 YYDKDF (reference sequence). V dropped 0 bases and J dropped 2 bases, with 10 bases sitting between them. The CDR3 loop spans 15 amino acids.

V usage is TRBV6-1 and J usage is TRBJ2-2; 9 nucleotides match TRBD2. The CDR3 length is 18 residues. V shed 2 bases, J shed 0 bases, and the junction held 7 bases outside the gene matches. Germline CDR1 MNHNS, CDR2 SASEGT. CDR3 in DNA: TGTGCCAGCAGTGAATCAGGGCTAGCGGGGCCGAACACCGGGGAGCTGTTTTTT. This sequence encodes CASSESGLAGPNTGELFF.

The CDR3 sequence: CASSNTGVHGYTF. The CDR3 coding sequence is TGTGCCAGCAGTAATACAGGGGTGCATGGCTACACCTTC. V usage is TRBV6-1 and J usage is TRBJ1-2; 7 nucleotides line up with TRBD1. The germline V gene encodes CDR1 MNHNS and CDR2 SASEGT. The trim removed 5 bases at V and 6 bases at J, leaving 6 bases unmatched. This CDR3 has 13 amino acids.

This chain links TRBV2 with TRBJ1-1, with a weak D call TRBD1 (5 bases). Trimming took 6 bases from V and 6 from J, leaving 14 bases between them. Germline values: CDR1 SNHLY, CDR2 FYNNEI. The CDR3 covers 13 residues. The CDR3 region is CASSTQGHPEAFF. The CDR3 nucleotides read TGTGCCAGCAGCACCCAGGGTCACCCTGAAGCTTTCTTT.

The V and J genes are TRBV9 and TRBJ2-5; 7 bases agree with TRBD1. The length of the CDR3 is 15 residues. Losses at the gene ends were 1 base for V and 11 bases for J; bases not matched to a gene: 14. Germline V gene lookup returns CDR1 SGDLS and CDR2 YYNGEE. This CDR3 reads CASSVSEGSQGEQYF. The CDR3 DNA follows: TGTGCCAGCAGCGTAAGTGAGGGCTCTCAGGGGGAGCAGTACTTC.

The J gene is TRBJ2-5, the V gene TRBV10-3, with D unresolved. Germline lookup yields CDR1 ENHRY and CDR2 SYGVKD. Trimming cost V 6 bases and J 1 base, with 9 bases left between them. The CDR3 runs 13 residues. CDR3 nucleotides: TGTGCCATCAGCCCACCCGGCCAAGAGACCCAGTACTTC. This translates into CAISPPGQETQYF.

The gene calls are TRBV20-1 and TRBJ1-4, with a possible D match to TRBD1 (6 bases). In germline, CDR1 is DFQATT, CDR2 SNEGSKA (reference sequence). V lost 8 bases, J lost 10 bases, and 14 bases lay in between. The length of the CDR3 is 11 residues. This CDR3 is CSTPTGGKLFF. The DNA for the CDR3 is TGCAGTACCCCGACAGGAGGAAAACTGTTTTTT.

Remarks on this clone: Other DNA sequences in this specimen translate into the identical CDR3. The rearrangement links TRBV6-4 to TRBJ1-6, with a weak D call TRBD1 (6 bases). Germline-derived CDR1 and CDR2 are MRHNA and SNTAGT. V was cut by 3 bases and J by 3 bases, with 21 bases left in between. The CDR3 is 19 residues long. The CDR3 is CASSEGEEQGRGYNSPLHF. CDR3 sequence (DNA): TGTGCCAGCAGTGAGGGGGAAGAACAGGGAAGGGGCTATAATTCACCCCTCCACTTT.

The chain has TRBV14 and TRBJ2-1; D gene ambiguous. The CDR3 contains 14 residues. The V end was cut by 0 bases, the J end by 0 bases, with 3 bases between. The V gene's germline CDR1 is SGHDN and CDR2 FVKESK. The CDR3 bases are TGTGCCAGCAGCCAAGACTTCTCCTACAATGAGCAGTTCTTC. As protein: CASSQDFSYNEQFF.

V and J are TRBV7-2 and TRBJ2-5; D may be TRBD1 (6 bases). The J call may be in error: the DNA end matches TRBJ2-7 better. The CDR3 consists of 14 residues. From germline, CDR1 is SGHTA and CDR2 FQGNSA. In nucleotides, the CDR3 is TGTGCCAGCAGCTTCCGGGACACCTCCTACGAGCAGTACTTC. Translated: CASSFRDTSYEQYF.

A remark on this clone: This same CDR3 is encoded by further DNA sequences in the sample. This chain connects TRBV29-1 to TRBJ1-2; TRBD1 agrees at 7 bases. Looked up from germline, CDR1 is SQVTM and CDR2 is ANQGSEA. V shed 3 bases, J shed 4 bases, and the junction held 2 bases outside the gene matches. This CDR3 has 12 residues. The CDR3: CSVERDSYGYTF. In nucleotides, the CDR3 is TGCAGCGTTGAGCGGGACAGCTATGGCTACACCTTC.

The chain links TRBV7-2 to TRBJ2-5; possible D gene TRBD1, 6 bases. V was pared by 5 bases and J by 0 bases, with 16 bases between. The CDR3 is made up of 16 amino acids. Germline CDR1 and CDR2: SGHTA and FQGNSA. This CDR3 is CASSVTQGVNQETQYF. The CDR3 DNA reads TGTGCCAGCAGCGTAACACAGGGCGTCAACCAAGAGACCCAGTACTTC.